The 22 T cell receptor beta chains in this list originate from one sample, sequenced in a study of T cell changes during pregnancy in multiple sclerosis. The protocol was immunoSEQ multiplex PCR, while the TCRdb copy is restricted to in-frame clones and leaves out a portion. This table has roughly 110,000 clones, 75% to 95% appearing once. Sequencing was performed on peripheral blood, taken before pregnancy. These receptors originate from a female donor with multiple sclerosis, enrolled in a pregnancy study.

This clone showed up just once. V usage is TRBV11-2 and J usage is TRBJ2-2, with TRBD1 as a possible D gene (5 bases). CDR1 SGHAT and CDR2 FQNNGV come from the germline V gene. The length of the CDR3 is 16 residues. Trimming removed 7 bases at V and 4 bases at J, with 19 bases between. The CDR3 is CASKAPGHTLTGELFF. In DNA form, the CDR3 reads TGTGCCAGCAAGGCCCCAGGACATACACTCACCGGGGAGCTGTTTTTT. The whole variable domain, remainder taken from reference TRBV11-2 and TRBJ2-2, is EAGVAQSPRYKIIEKRQSVAFWCNPISGHATLYWYQQILGQGPKLLIQFQNNGVVDDSQLPKDRFSAERLKGVDSTLKIQPAKLEDSAVYLCASKAPGHTLTGELFFGEGSRLTVL.

This chain joins TRBV5-1 and TRBJ2-3; 8 positions match TRBD2. With V trimmed by 0 bases and J by 2 bases, 8 bases remained unmatched. The CDR3 has 17 residues. The germline CDR1 and CDR2 sequences are SGHRS and YFSETQ. The CDR3 protein is CASSLGGLARVTDTQYF. The DNA of the CDR3 is TGCGCCAGCAGCTTGGGAGGACTAGCTAGGGTCACAGATACGCAGTATTTT.

This rearrangement joins TRBV12-5 to TRBJ2-5; a possible D gene is TRBD1 (5 bases). CDR3 length: 14 amino acids. Germline V gene lookup returns CDR1 LGHNT and CDR2 FRNRAP. V gave up 6 bases and J gave up 1 base, with 12 bases separating them. CDR3 nucleotide sequence: TGTGCTAGTGGACCGGACGACAGCCAAGAGACCCAGTACTTC. This translates into CASGPDDSQETQYF.

The V and J genes are TRBV10-1 and TRBJ1-3; TRBD1 is a possible D gene (5 bases). This CDR3 contains 15 residues. Germline V CDR1 and CDR2: WNHNN, SYGVQD (reference sequence). V was pared by 3 bases and J by 7 bases, with 16 bases between. The CDR3 sequence is CASSEVRVLGNTIYF. CDR3 sequence (DNA): TGCGCCAGCAGTGAAGTCAGGGTTCTGGGTAACACCATATATTTT.

The rearrangement uses TRBV28 and TRBJ2-4, with a tentative D call TRBD1 (5 bases). V was shortened by 6 bases and J by 5 bases, with 11 bases between the two germline ends. From germline, CDR1 is MDHEN and CDR2 SYDVKM. This CDR3 comprises 13 residues. The CDR3 DNA follows: TGTGCCAGCAGGCTGACAGACCAAAACATTCAGTACTTC. It specifies CASRLTDQNIQYF.

The V gene is TRBV12-5, the J gene TRBJ1-5, with no clear D. V shed 6 bases and J shed 9 bases, with 12 bases lying between them. The CDR3 loop spans 12 amino acids. The germline V gene has CDR1 LGHNT and CDR2 FRNRAP. The CDR3 nucleotides read TGTGCTAGTGGCTCCCTGGAGTGGCCCCAGCATTTT. It yields the protein CASGSLEWPQHF. The full variable domain, rest sourced from reference TRBV12-5 and TRBJ1-5, is DARVTQTPRHKVTEMGQEVTMRCQPILGHNTVFWYRQTMMQGLELLAYFRNRAPLDDSGMPKDRFSAEMPDATLATLKIQPSEPRDSAVYFCASGSLEWPQHFGDGTRLSIL.

This clone was seen a single time. The chain has TRBV19 and TRBJ1-1, with TRBD1 matching 7 bases. The CDR3 has 18 residues. Germline V gene data show CDR1 as LNHDA and CDR2 as SQIVND (reference sequence). The trim removed 5 bases at V and 1 base at J, leaving 16 bases unmatched. The CDR3 protein is CASSSRQGGVRGNTEAFF. DNA of the CDR3: TGTGCCAGTAGTTCCCGACAGGGAGGAGTAAGGGGGAACACTGAAGCTTTCTTT.

The V and J genes are TRBV7-2 and TRBJ2-1; 7 nucleotides match TRBD2. The CDR3 consists of 17 residues. The germline V gene has CDR1 SGHTA and CDR2 FQGNSA. V was clipped by 2 bases and J by 0 bases; unmatched bases: 7. The CDR3 sequence is CASSLRGEQLSYNEQFF. As DNA, the CDR3 is TGTGCCAGCAGCTTACGGGGGGAACAACTCTCCTACAATGAGCAGTTCTTC.

The chain is built from TRBV5-4 and TRBJ2-2, with TRBD2 matching over 7 bases. V was pared by 4 bases and J by 6 bases, with 6 bases of the junction left unmatched. The CDR3 consists of 14 residues. The germline CDR1 and CDR2 sequences are SGHNT and YYREEE (reference sequence). Here the CDR3 reads CASSREGPAGELFF. The CDR3 bases are TGTGCCAGCAGCAGGGAGGGTCCTGCCGGGGAGCTGTTTTTT. The variable domain in full, with the rest retrieved from reference TRBV5-4 and TRBJ2-2, is ETGVTQSPTHLIKTRGQQVTLRCSSQSGHNTVSWYQQALGQGPQFIFQYYREEENGRGNFPPRFSGLQFPNYSSELNVNALELDDSALYLCASSREGPAGELFFGEGSRLTVL.

This chain links TRBV30 with TRBJ1-1; TRBD1 agrees at 7 bases. The germline CDR1 and CDR2 sequences are GTSNPN and SVGIG (reference sequence). Trimming took 3 bases from V and 2 from J; bases not matched to a gene: 6. The CDR3 has 14 amino acids. CDR3 protein: CAWRNWDSNTEAFF. The CDR3 DNA is TGTGCCTGGAGAAATTGGGACAGTAACACTGAAGCTTTCTTT. Together with reference TRBV30 and TRBJ1-1, the CDR3 gives the full variable domain: SQTIHQWPATLVQPVGSPLSLECTVEGTSNPNLYWYRQAAGRGLQLLFYSVGIGQISSEVPQNLSASRPQDRQFILSSKKLLLSDSGFYLCAWRNWDSNTEAFFGQGTRLTVV.

This clone has only one observation. This chain joins TRBV27 and TRBJ1-2; 7 nucleotides agree with TRBD1. The germline CDR1 and CDR2 sequences are MNHEY and SMNVEV (reference sequence). J gave up 7 bases and V 5 bases, and 10 bases lay outside the gene matches. The CDR3 is 14 amino acids. CDR3 DNA: TGTGCCAGCAGTCCCGGATGGAGGGACAGTGGCTACACCTTC. Translated, it gives CASSPGWRDSGYTF.

The V and J genes are TRBV30 and TRBJ2-2; 9 bases are a match to TRBD2. CDR3 length: 18 amino acids. After removal of 0 bases from V and 3 bases from J, the junction contained 11 bases not matched to a gene. CDR1 and CDR2 (germline): GTSNPN, SVGIG (reference sequence). For the CDR3, the DNA is TGTGCCTGGAGTGTAATGCTAGCGGGATACAGCTACACCGGGGAGCTGTTTTTT. Translation: CAWSVMLAGYSYTGELFF.

V gene TRBV2 combines with J gene TRBJ1-3, with D possibly matching TRBD1 (6 bases). Trimming left V 3 bases short and J 8 bases short, with 14 bases between. The germline V gene has CDR1 SNHLY and CDR2 FYNNEI. The CDR3 consists of 14 residues. CDR3 coding DNA: TGTGCCAGCAGTGATTGGGGGGGCATCGACACCATATATTTT. It specifies CASSDWGGIDTIYF.

The rearrangement joins TRBV18 to TRBJ2-3; tentative D call: TRBD2 (6 bases). CDR3 size: 19 residues. Trimming took 3 bases from V and 0 from J, leaving 22 bases between them. In germline, CDR1 is KGHSH, CDR2 LQKENI. CDR3 amino acids: CASSPRRVAGLTSTDTQYF. For the CDR3, the DNA is TGTGCCAGCTCACCCCGTCGGGTCGCGGGGCTCACTAGCACAGATACGCAGTATTTT. Based on the CDR3 plus reference TRBV18 and TRBJ2-3, the full variable domain is NAGVMQNPRHLVRRRGQEARLRCSPMKGHSHVYWYRQLPEEGLKFMVYLQKENIIDESGMPKERFSAEFPKEGPSILRIQQVVRGDSAAYFCASSPRRVAGLTSTDTQYFGPGTRLTVL.

The chain combines TRBV7-9 with TRBJ2-1; D perhaps matches TRBD2 (5 bases). The CDR3 has 13 residues. Looked up from germline, CDR1 is SEHNR and CDR2 is FQNEAQ (reference sequence). Trimming removed 5 bases from V and 4 bases from J, with 9 bases in between. CDR3 nucleotides: TGTGCCAGCAGCCGGACGGGATACAATGAGCAGTTCTTC. It codes for CASSRTGYNEQFF. The entire variable domain, with the rest obtained from reference TRBV7-9 and TRBJ2-1, is as follows: DTGVSQNPRHKITKRGQNVTFRCDPISEHNRLYWYRQTLGQGPEFLTYFQNEAQLEKSRLLSDRFSAERPKGSFSTLEIQRTEQGDSAMYLCASSRTGYNEQFFGPGTRLTVL.

The chain uses TRBV15 and TRBJ2-1; 7 bases map to TRBD2. CDR3 length: 14 residues. V was pared by 9 bases and J by 3 bases, with 8 bases of the junction left unmatched. Germline CDR1 LNHNV, CDR2 YYDKDF (reference sequence). The CDR3 DNA is TGTGCCACGGGTGGGGGGGAACGCTACAATGAGCAGTTCTTC. It yields the protein CATGGGERYNEQFF. The full variable domain, completed using reference TRBV15 and TRBJ2-1, is DAMVIQNPRYQVTQFGKPVTLSCSQTLNHNVMYWYQQKSSQAPKLLFHYYDKDFNNEADTPDNFQSRRPNTSFCFLDIRSPGLGDTAMYLCATGGGERYNEQFFGPGTRLTVL.

This chain connects TRBV6-1 to TRBJ1-5; the match to TRBD1 covers 10 bases. V lost 0 bases, J lost 0 bases, and 11 bases stayed unmatched. This CDR3 spans 20 amino acids. Germline V gene data show CDR1 as MNHNS and CDR2 as SASEGT. CDR3 sequence: CASSEARIVTGGYSNQPQHF. CDR3 nucleotides: TGTGCCAGCAGTGAAGCGAGAATTGTGACAGGGGGCTATAGCAATCAGCCCCAGCATTTT.

The rearrangement uses TRBV6-6 and TRBJ2-1; 11 bases align to TRBD2. Looked up from germline, CDR1 is MNHNY and CDR2 is SVGAGI (reference sequence). The CDR3 loop spans 16 amino acids. V dropped 2 bases and J dropped 6; count of bases not matched to a gene: 6. The CDR3 region has the DNA TGTGCCAGCAGTTACCCACTAGCGGGAGACGGCAATGAGCAGTTCTTC. Residues: CASSYPLAGDGNEQFF.

In this sample, this clone turned up once. CDR3 region: CASSLGPDWTGTANYGYTF. The CDR3 DNA is TGTGCCAGCAGCTTGGGGCCCGACTGGACAGGAACAGCTAACTATGGCTACACCTTC. J is TRBJ1-2 and V is TRBV5-4; 7 bases align to TRBD1. From germline, CDR1 is SGHNT and CDR2 YYREEE (reference sequence). The V and J ends lost 0 bases and 0 bases, in that order; junction bases with no gene match: 14. This CDR3 is 19 amino acids long.

The genes are TRBV4-1 and TRBJ1-1; TRBD1 agrees at 10 bases. The V gene end was trimmed by 1 base and the J gene end by 3 bases; junction bases not matched to a gene: 2. Germline values: CDR1 MGHRA, CDR2 YSYEKL. This CDR3 spans 15 amino acids. The CDR3 DNA reads TGCGCCAGCAGCCAAGGGACAGGGGGGCACACTGAAGCTTTCTTT. Residues: CASSQGTGGHTEAFF.

CDR3 DNA: TGTGCCATCAGTGGAAATAGCGGGGCCGGGGAGCTGTTTTTT. Its protein is CAISGNSGAGELFF. V is TRBV10-3 and J is TRBJ2-2, with 8 bases identical to TRBD2. This CDR3 is 14 amino acids long. In germline, CDR1 is ENHRY, CDR2 SYGVKD. Losses at the gene ends were 4 bases for V and 6 bases for J; bases not matched to a gene: 4.

This chain uses TRBV11-2 with TRBJ2-6; 7 nucleotides agree with TRBD2. The V gene's germline CDR1 is SGHAT and CDR2 FQNNGV. The CDR3 sequence is 17 residues long. J gave up 2 bases and V 4 bases, and 8 bases lay outside the gene matches. CDR3 nucleotides: TGTGCCAGCAGCTCGGCAAGGGAGGGGACTGGGGCCAACGTCCTGACTTTC. Amino acids: CASSSAREGTGANVLTF.